Below are 10 T cell receptor beta chains sequenced from a single sample in a study of CD8 T cells in Susac syndrome. Random-hexamer reverse transcription was applied to roughly 0.45 to 1 ug RNA. TCRdb ran MiXCR on the immunoSEQ multiplex PCR reads and lists one entry per CDR3 protein. The data show approximately 210,000 distinct CDR3 sequences, over 90% seen once. The sequenced material came from CD4+ T cells from PBMCs. Receptors originate from a human donor with Susac syndrome.

This clonotype was detected only once. The genes are TRBV28 and TRBJ2-3, with D possibly called TRBD1 or TRBD2 (6 bases each). This CDR3 has 15 residues. Trimming removed 8 bases from V and 8 bases from J, with 23 bases in between. Germline V gene sequence: CDR1 MDHEN, CDR2 SYDVKM. CDR3 loop: CASSRQMGGGVTQYF. The CDR3, as DNA: TGTGCCAGCTCTCGCCAGATGGGGGGCGGGGTTACGCAGTATTTT.

The CDR3 region is CAWSVGQELNEQYF. For the CDR3, the DNA is TGTGCCTGGAGTGTAGGTCAGGAACTAAATGAGCAGTACTTC. The gene calls are TRBV30 and TRBJ2-7, with D uncertain. CDR3 length equals 14 residues. The ends were cut back, 0 bases at V and 7 bases at J, with 16 bases in the middle. CDR1 and CDR2 from the germline V gene are GTSNPN and SVGIG (reference sequence).

V is TRBV28 and J is TRBJ1-5, with D hard to call. CDR1 is MDHEN and CDR2 is SYDVKM in the germline V gene. The V gene lost 4 bases and the J gene lost 5 bases, with 15 bases spanning the gap. This CDR3 region has 15 residues. The CDR3 here is CASSSSPRVYQPQHF. CDR3 DNA: TGTGCCAGCAGTTCCTCCCCACGCGTCTATCAGCCCCAGCATTTT.

The V and J genes are TRBV30 and TRBJ2-1, with D uncertain. The germline V gene has CDR1 GTSNPN and CDR2 SVGIG (reference sequence). Trimming removed 2 bases at V and 0 bases at J, with 8 bases between. The CDR3 runs to 14 residues. CDR3 coding DNA: TGTGCCTGGAGTCCGGGCCTCTCCTACAATGAGCAGTTCTTC. Its translation is CAWSPGLSYNEQFF.

This sequence joins TRBV5-1 and TRBJ2-1; 9 bases map to TRBD1. The germline gives CDR1 SGHRS, CDR2 YFSETQ. This CDR3 is 14 amino acids long. The junction had 4 bases not matched to a gene; V was cut back by 4 bases and J by 5 bases. The CDR3 sequence: CASSKGDRDNEQFF. Written as DNA, the CDR3 is TGCGCCAGCAGCAAGGGGGACAGGGACAATGAGCAGTTCTTC.

This chain links TRBV20-1 with TRBJ2-3; unclear D gene. V was shortened by 2 bases and J by 4 bases, with 13 bases between the two germline ends. The CDR3 is made up of 14 amino acids. Germline CDR1 DFQATT, CDR2 SNEGSKA (reference sequence). The CDR3 nucleotides read TGCAGTGCTAGATCGTCATTCACCCCAGATACGCAGTATTTT. Protein: CSARSSFTPDTQYF.

The chain combines TRBV18 with TRBJ2-6, with unresolved D. The CDR3 sequence is 16 residues long. The germline V gene encodes CDR1 KGHSH and CDR2 LQKENI. V lost 3 bases to trimming and J lost 1 base, with 10 bases between them. CDR3 in amino acids: CASSPGLDSGANVLTF. CDR3 sequence (DNA): TGTGCCAGCTCACCGGGTCTAGATTCTGGGGCCAACGTCCTGACTTTC.

The rearrangement links TRBV29-1 to TRBJ1-2, with unresolved D. Looked up from germline, CDR1 is SQVTM and CDR2 is ANQGSEA. This CDR3 region has 15 residues. Between the trimmed V and J ends, which lost 5 bases and 1 base, there was a span of 17 bases. The CDR3: CSVRAPEGHNYGYTF. For the CDR3, the DNA is TGCAGCGTTCGGGCCCCCGAGGGCCATAACTATGGCTACACCTTC.

This clonotype was seen only once. The rearrangement uses TRBV30 and TRBJ1-1; D is possibly TRBD1 (5 bases). The CDR3 has 11 residues. The germline V gene has CDR1 GTSNPN and CDR2 SVGIG (reference sequence). Trimming took off 3 bases at V and 7 bases at J, with 9 bases between the two ends. Here the CDR3 reads CAWRGLLEAFF. CDR3 nucleotide sequence: TGTGCCTGGAGGGGGCTCCTTGAAGCTTTCTTT.

The CDR3 spells CASSQDSRENSPLHF. The CDR3 DNA reads as TGCGCCAGCAGCCAAGACAGCAGGGAAAATTCACCCCTCCACTTT. The gene calls are TRBV4-3 and TRBJ1-6, with a possible D match to TRBD1 (5 bases). The V end was cut by 0 bases, the J end by 7 bases, with 10 bases between. CDR1 and CDR2 from the germline V gene are LGHNA and YSLEER. There are 15 residues in the CDR3.